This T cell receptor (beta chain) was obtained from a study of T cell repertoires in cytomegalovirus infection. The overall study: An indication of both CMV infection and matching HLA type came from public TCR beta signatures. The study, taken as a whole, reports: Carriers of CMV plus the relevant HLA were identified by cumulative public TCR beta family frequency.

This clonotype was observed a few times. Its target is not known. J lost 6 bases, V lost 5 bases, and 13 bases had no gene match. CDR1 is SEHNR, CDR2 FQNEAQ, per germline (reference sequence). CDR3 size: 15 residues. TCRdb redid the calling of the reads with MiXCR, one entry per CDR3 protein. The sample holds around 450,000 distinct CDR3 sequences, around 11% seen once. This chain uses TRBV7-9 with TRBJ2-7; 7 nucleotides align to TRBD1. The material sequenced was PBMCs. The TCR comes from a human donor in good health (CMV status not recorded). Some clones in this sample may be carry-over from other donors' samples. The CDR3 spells CASSRGDRAPGEQYF. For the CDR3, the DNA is TGTGCCAGCAGCAGAGGAGACAGGGCTCCGGGCGAGCAGTACTTC. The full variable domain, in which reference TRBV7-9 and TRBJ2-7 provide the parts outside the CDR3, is DTGVSQNPRHKITKRGQNVTFRCDPISEHNRLYWYRQTLGQGPEFLTYFQNEAQLEKSRLLSDRFSAERPKGSFSTLEIQRTEQGDSAMYLCASSRGDRAPGEQYFGPGTRLTVT.